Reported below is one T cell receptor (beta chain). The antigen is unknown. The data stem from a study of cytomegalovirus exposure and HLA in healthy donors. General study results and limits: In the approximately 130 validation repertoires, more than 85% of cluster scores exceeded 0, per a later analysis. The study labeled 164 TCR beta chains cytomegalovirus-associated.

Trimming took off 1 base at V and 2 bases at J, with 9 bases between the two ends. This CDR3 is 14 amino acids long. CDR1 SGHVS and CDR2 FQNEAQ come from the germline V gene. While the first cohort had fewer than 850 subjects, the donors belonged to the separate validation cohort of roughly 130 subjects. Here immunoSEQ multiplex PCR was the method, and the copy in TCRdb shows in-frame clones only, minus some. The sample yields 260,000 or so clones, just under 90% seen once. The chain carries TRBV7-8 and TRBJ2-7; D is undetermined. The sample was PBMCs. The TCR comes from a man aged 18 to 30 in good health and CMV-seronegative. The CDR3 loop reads CASSLESTAYEQYF. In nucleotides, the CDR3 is TGTGCCAGCAGCTTAGAATCGACTGCCTACGAGCAGTACTTC.